This T cell receptor (beta chain) stems from a study of T cells expressing NK-cell markers. TCRdb re-called the 5' RACE reads and catalogs CDR3 proteins one per entry, DNA excluded. The ten most abundant clones cover about 4% of a sample with about 260,000 distinct CDR3 sequences. The CDR3 is 16 residues long. The germline gives CDR1 SGHAT, CDR2 FQNNGV. V gene TRBV11-2 combines with J gene TRBJ2-3. Sequenced: blood T cells: a sorted CD56 or NKG2C T cell subset, CD4+ or CD8+ T cells, or bulk PBMC T cells (not recorded which). The source is a woman between 18 and 69 years old in good health. CDR3: CASSLGLAKSTDTQYF.